The T cell receptor (beta chain) under discussion was sequenced for a study of blood T cells in healthy people across ages. Findings of the study overall: It was held that diversity estimates obtained from one million T cells represented underestimates.

The use of a sample-barcoded 5' primer and a J-beta primer mix characterized a second PCR of roughly 6 to 12 cycles. All cDNA molecules were each tagged by a template-switch adaptor with 12 random nucleotides. TCRdb reanalysed the 5' RACE reads using MiXCR and keeps one entry per CDR3 protein. The sample lists around 1.7 million distinct CDR3 sequences; roughly 27% were seen once. A few counts support this clonotype. The antigen is not known. The CDR3 is made up of 14 amino acids. Per germline, CDR1 SGDLS and CDR2 YYNGEE. V lost 4 bases and J lost 1, with 12 bases in between. The TCR originated in a woman aged 30 to 39 in good health. Sequenced input: blood. The chain links TRBV9 to TRBJ2-7; D is uncertain. The CDR3 protein is CASSPDGWSYEQYF. CDR3 sequence (DNA): TGTGCCAGCAGCCCCGATGGGTGGTCCTACGAGCAGTACTTC. Using reference TRBV9 and TRBJ2-7 for the parts outside the CDR3, the full variable domain is DSGVTQTPKHLITATGQRVTLRCSPRSGDLSVYWYQQSLDQGLQFLIQYYNGEERAKGNILERFSAQQFPDLHSELNLSSLELGDSALYFCASSPDGWSYEQYFGPGTRLTVT.